This TCR beta chain came from a study of blood T cell repertoires in COVID-19. For the study at large: Samples came from the United States, Italy and Spain, spanning acute and convalescent COVID-19. Sources were T cells, B-cell-depleted T cells, or PBMCs; the material itself was cDNA or gDNA.

Trimming cost V 2 bases and J 0 bases; bases outside gene matches: 8. CDR1 and CDR2 (germline): SGDLS, YYNGEE. CDR3 length: 17 amino acids. Methods used by the authors: Cell counts per sample came from amplifying reference gene primers. TCRdb keeps only in-frame clones here, not all; method: immunoSEQ multiplex PCR. The V and J calls and the clone size are those of that table, but D and trimming were determined from the DNA. The table records 120,000 or so clones, around nine tenths of them present only once. This clonotype originated in a woman aged 45-65 years with acute or convalescent COVID-19. Sequencing was done on a sample of peripheral blood. The chain carries TRBV9 and TRBJ2-1; TRBD2 agrees at 7 bases. The CDR3 sequence is CASSVLPSGSSYNEQFF. CDR3 sequence (DNA): TGTGCCAGCAGCGTCCTCCCTAGCGGAAGCTCCTACAATGAGCAGTTCTTC.